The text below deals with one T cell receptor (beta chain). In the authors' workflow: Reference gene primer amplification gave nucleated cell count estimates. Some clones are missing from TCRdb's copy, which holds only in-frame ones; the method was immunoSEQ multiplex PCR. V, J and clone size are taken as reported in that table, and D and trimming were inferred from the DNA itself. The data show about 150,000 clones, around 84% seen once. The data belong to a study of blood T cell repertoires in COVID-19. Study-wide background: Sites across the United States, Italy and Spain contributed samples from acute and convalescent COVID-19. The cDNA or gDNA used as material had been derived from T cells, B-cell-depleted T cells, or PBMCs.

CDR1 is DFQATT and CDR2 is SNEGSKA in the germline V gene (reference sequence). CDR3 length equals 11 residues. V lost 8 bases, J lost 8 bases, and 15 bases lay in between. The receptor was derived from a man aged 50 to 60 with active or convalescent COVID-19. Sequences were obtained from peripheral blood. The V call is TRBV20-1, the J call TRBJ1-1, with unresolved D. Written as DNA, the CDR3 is TGCAGTACCTTCCCTCGGGGAGAAGCTTTCTTT. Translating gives CSTFPRGEAFF.